This TCR beta chain was obtained from a study of shared clonotypes between healthy human individuals. This clone was seen many times. Authors' data handling: Junction-only immunoSEQ data arrived without quality scores, meaning filtering differed. Produced via immunoSEQ multiplex PCR; TCRdb's table is partial and in-frame only. Clonal size and the V and J genes are those of that table, whereas D and trimming came from the DNA. There are hundreds of thousands of clones in the sample; just over 75% occur only once, and about 12% lies in the top ten. The CDR3 sequence is 13 residues long. V lost 5 bases and J lost 2, with 13 bases in between. Germline V lookup: CDR1 SQVTM, CDR2 ANQGSEA.

This TCR was sampled from a woman aged 40 to 50 in good health. Some clones in this sample may be carry-over from other donors' samples. This chain links TRBV29-1 with TRBJ2-7; D is unclear. The sample comprised PBMCs. This CDR3 reads CSVTPGEPYEQYF. The CDR3 bases are TGCAGCGTTACTCCTGGAGAACCCTACGAGCAGTACTTC.